The clone carrying this TCR beta chain appeared a single time. Its antigen remains unidentified. This sample is part of a study of blood T cells in healthy people across ages. Notes on the study in general: The unknown donor CMV status may have confounded expanded clonotype changes.

Using a J-beta primer mix together with a sample-barcoded 5' primer, a second PCR was run for roughly 7 to 11 cycles. Each cDNA molecule was tagged by a template-switch adaptor that had 12 random nucleotides. TCRdb passed the 5' RACE reads through MiXCR, listing each CDR3 protein once. The sample consists of around 1,000,000 distinct CDR3 sequences, 35% to 40% of them appearing once. Per germline, CDR1 MNHEY and CDR2 SMNVEV (reference sequence). The CDR3 contains 16 residues. The trim removed 7 bases at V and 3 bases at J, leaving 9 bases unmatched. The sample consisted of blood. This chain links TRBV27 with TRBJ2-2; 9 positions agree with TRBD2. The receptor's source is a man between 18 and 35 years old in good health. As DNA, the CDR3 is TGTGCCAGCACCCTAAGGCTAGCGGGATACACCGGGGAGCTGTTTTTT. This gives the protein CASTLRLAGYTGELFF.